The 23 T cell receptor beta chains below all came from one sample that was sequenced in a study of cytomegalovirus exposure and HLA in healthy donors (dated by TCRdb to about 2017). Preparation of the library involved the immunoSEQ multiplex PCR assay. For the multiplex PCR, a mixture combining 60 forward primers for TCR Vbeta segments and 13 reverse primers for TCR Jbeta segments was used. TCRdb re-hosts the immuneACCESS table, in-frame sequences only. Its copies lack some clones; in the studies checked, an unresolved V gene accounts for under half of them, and the cause for the rest is not known. Present in this sample are about 86,000 clones, around 79% of which were seen just once. The ten largest clonotypes hold around 6% of the sample. Source material: PBMCs. The receptors come from a female donor in good health and CMV-seronegative.

This clone was recorded a few times. V is TRBV10-2 and J is TRBJ2-1; 8 bases line up with TRBD2. From germline, CDR1 is WSHSY and CDR2 SAAADI. The CDR3 runs 14 residues. The J segment lost 10 bases and the V segment lost 7 bases, leaving 12 bases of the junction unmatched. The CDR3, as DNA: TGCGCCAGCACCTTCACTAGCGGTTCGGGGGAGCAGTTCTTC. It is translated as CASTFTSGSGEQFF.

This sequence joins TRBV14 and TRBJ2-3; 8 positions agree with TRBD2. Germline V gene lookup returns CDR1 SGHDN and CDR2 FVKESK. V trimming: 0 bases; J trimming: 1 base; junction bases outside the gene matches: 9. The CDR3 sequence is 18 residues long. For the CDR3, the DNA is TGTGCCAGCAGCCAAGAAGTGTGGGGAGCGGGGGGCACAGATACGCAGTATTTT. It is translated as CASSQEVWGAGGTDTQYF.

V and J are TRBV29-1 and TRBJ1-2; D uncertain. The CDR3 totals 14 residues. Germline V gene data show CDR1 as SQVTM and CDR2 as ANQGSEA. V was pared by 7 bases and J by 0 bases, with 15 bases between. The CDR3 spells CSAVSAETNYGYTF. The CDR3 nucleotides read TGCAGCGCCGTTAGTGCCGAGACTAACTATGGCTACACCTTC.

The V gene is TRBV6-1, the J gene TRBJ1-1; D unresolved. Trimming stripped 5 bases from V and 3 bases from J, with 16 bases between. From germline, CDR1 is MNHNS and CDR2 SASEGT. The CDR3 contains 15 residues. The CDR3 is CASSSRRTSYTEAFF. The DNA of the CDR3 is TGTGCCAGCAGTTCCAGGCGCACCTCGTACACTGAAGCTTTCTTT.

CDR3 sequence: CASSSVNYGYTF. CDR3 DNA: TGTGCCAGCAGTTCAGTCAACTATGGCTACACCTTC. The rearrangement joins TRBV28 to TRBJ1-2; D not resolved. The CDR3 is made up of 12 amino acids. V was pared by 4 bases and J by 2 bases, with 5 bases between. Germline V CDR1 and CDR2: MDHEN, SYDVKM.

The genes are TRBV6-1 and TRBJ2-1; D perhaps matches TRBD2 (6 bases). Germline CDR1 reads MNHNS; CDR2 reads SASEGT. The V and J ends lost 3 bases and 5 bases respectively, with 8 bases between them. The length of the CDR3 is 13 residues. This CDR3 is CASSDAGNNEQFF. Here the CDR3 DNA reads TGTGCCAGCAGTGATGCGGGAAACAATGAGCAGTTCTTC.

The chain joins TRBV7-8 to TRBJ1-1, with D tentatively TRBD1 (5 bases). CDR3 length: 16 residues. Trimming pared 2 bases from V and 1 base from J, leaving 14 bases between. Germline-derived CDR1 and CDR2 are SGHVS and FQNEAQ. The CDR3 nucleotides are TGTGCCAGCAGCTTAAGTTGGGGAAGGGGGAACACTGAAGCTTTCTTT. It codes for CASSLSWGRGNTEAFF.

The chain combines TRBV7-9 with TRBJ2-1; 8 nucleotides line up with TRBD2. The ends lost 6 bases at V and 6 bases at J; junction bases unmatched: 16. The CDR3 totals 17 residues. Germline values: CDR1 SEHNR, CDR2 FQNEAQ (reference sequence). The DNA for the CDR3 is TGTGCCAGCAGAATCGGTTCCGGGACTAGTTTAGGCAATGAGCAGTTCTTC. Its translation is CASRIGSGTSLGNEQFF.

The gene calls are TRBV6-6 and TRBJ2-5, with a possible D match to TRBD2 (6 bases). The CDR3 runs to 14 residues. Deletions cut 4 bases from V and 2 bases from J, with 11 bases between. Germline V gene sequence: CDR1 MNHNY, CDR2 SVGAGI (reference sequence). Here the CDR3 DNA reads TGTGCCAGCAGTTCCAGCGGGCGGCAAGAGACCCAGTACTTC. Protein product: CASSSSGRQETQYF.

This clone was seen a few times. The chain is built from TRBV28 and TRBJ1-4; a possible D gene is TRBD1 (6 bases). This CDR3 region has 14 residues. Trimming stripped 3 bases from V and 8 bases from J, with 13 bases between. Germline loops: CDR1 MDHEN, CDR2 SYDVKM. In DNA form, the CDR3 reads TGTGCCAGCAGTTTCGACAAGAGGGGGGAAAAACTGTTTTTT. It translates to CASSFDKRGEKLFF.

This chain connects TRBV27 to TRBJ1-6; a weak D match, TRBD1 (5 bases). V lost 6 bases and J 4 bases, leaving 13 bases between the germline ends. CDR1 is MNHEY and CDR2 is SMNVEV in the germline V gene (reference sequence). The CDR3 totals 15 residues. CDR3 in amino acids: CASSKAGGYNSPLHF. DNA of the CDR3: TGTGCCAGCAGCAAAGCGGGGGGGTATAATTCACCCCTCCACTTT.

This clone was counted only a few times. This chain links TRBV18 with TRBJ1-1, with D unresolved. The CDR3 length is 12 residues. V was clipped by 3 bases and J by 2 bases, with 4 bases between them. From germline, CDR1 is KGHSH and CDR2 LQKENI. The CDR3 DNA reads as TGTGCCAGCTCACCGGCTAACACTGAAGCTTTCTTT. Translating it yields CASSPANTEAFF.

The chain has TRBV2 and TRBJ1-4, with a tentative D call TRBD1 (5 bases). CDR1 SNHLY and CDR2 FYNNEI come from the germline V gene. Trimming stripped 6 bases from V and 6 bases from J, with 11 bases between. The CDR3 runs 13 residues. The CDR3, as DNA: TGTGCCAGCAGGGACATTGGGTATGAAAAACTGTTTTTT. Translation gives CASRDIGYEKLFF.

The V call is TRBV13, the J call TRBJ2-7; 7 bases are shared with TRBD1. Per germline, CDR1 PRHDT and CDR2 FYEKMQ (reference sequence). V shed 4 bases and J 7 bases; nucleotides not matched to a gene: 13. This CDR3 has 15 amino acids. CDR3 in DNA: TGTGCCAGCAGCTCCGGACTCGAGGGGGCACGGGAGCAGTACTTC. It specifies CASSSGLEGAREQYF.

The chain combines TRBV27 with TRBJ2-7; 7 positions agree with TRBD2. Trimming at V came to 2 bases and at J to 2 bases, leaving 15 bases not matched to a gene. Germline-derived CDR1 and CDR2 are MNHEY and SMNVEV (reference sequence). CDR3 length equals 18 residues. CDR3 nucleotide sequence: TGTGCCAGCAGTTTAATCGCCGGACTAGTGATTATACCCTACGAGCAGTACTTC. It specifies CASSLIAGLVIIPYEQYF.

V usage is TRBV28 and J usage is TRBJ2-2; D unresolved. This CDR3 contains 15 residues. Trimming left V 3 bases short and J 3 bases short, with 11 bases between. Germline V lookup: CDR1 MDHEN, CDR2 SYDVKM. CDR3 loop: CASSFFRVDTGELFF. CDR3 DNA: TGTGCCAGCAGTTTCTTCCGGGTGGACACCGGGGAGCTGTTTTTT.

This sequence joins TRBV4-1 and TRBJ2-4, with D possibly TRBD1 on 5 matching bases. Germline CDR1 and CDR2: MGHRA and YSYEKL. The V end was cut by 3 bases, the J end by 0 bases, with 12 bases between. The CDR3 loop spans 16 amino acids. The CDR3: CASSHLGRGAKNIQYF. The CDR3 DNA is TGCGCCAGCAGCCACCTAGGAAGGGGAGCCAAAAACATTCAGTACTTC.

V and J are TRBV12-5 and TRBJ1-2; weak D call: TRBD1 (5 bases). The germline V and J ends were trimmed by 0 bases and 8 bases, with 19 bases remaining between them. The germline gives CDR1 LGHNT, CDR2 FRNRAP. CDR3 size: 16 residues. The CDR3 spells CASGLVVGHTLNGYTF. CDR3 nucleotides: TGTGCTAGTGGTTTGGTGGTTGGACACACCCTAAACGGCTACACCTTC.

This clone came up a few times. The V gene is TRBV2, the J gene TRBJ2-1; 14 nucleotides agree with TRBD2. This CDR3 is 15 amino acids long. Germline assignment: CDR1 SNHLY and CDR2 FYNNEI. V shed 6 bases and J 7 bases; nucleotides not matched to a gene: 5. CDR3 DNA sequence: TGTGCCAGCAGGAGGACTAGCGGGGGGAGGAATGAGCAGTTCTTC. Its translation is CASRRTSGGRNEQFF.

V gene TRBV6-1 combines with J gene TRBJ2-3; tentative D call: TRBD2 (7 bases). The CDR3 is 15 residues long. Germline values: CDR1 MNHNS, CDR2 SASEGT. Deletions cut 6 bases from V and 0 bases from J, with 13 bases between. CDR3: CASSRGGVSTDTQYF. The CDR3 DNA follows: TGTGCCAGCAGCCGAGGGGGGGTAAGCACAGATACGCAGTATTTT.

The genes are TRBV30 and TRBJ2-7; possibly TRBD2 for D (5 bases). There are 13 residues in the CDR3. The V end was cut by 8 bases, the J end by 4 bases, with 18 bases between. The germline V gene has CDR1 GTSNPN and CDR2 SVGIG (reference sequence). CDR3 protein: CALTRGAGYEQYF. CDR3 sequence (DNA): TGTGCCCTCACACGGGGAGCTGGATACGAGCAGTACTTC.

This chain links TRBV4-3 with TRBJ1-4; D possibly corresponds to TRBD1 (5 bases). Germline values: CDR1 LGHNA, CDR2 YSLEER. The CDR3 spans 16 residues. Trimming took off 1 base at V and 1 base at J, with 10 bases between the two ends. CDR3 coding DNA: TGCGCCAGCAGCCAAGTAAACAGGAGAACTAATGAAAAACTGTTTTTT. Amino acid sequence: CASSQVNRRTNEKLFF.

The chain is built from TRBV6-5 and TRBJ2-5, with D hard to call. The CDR3 consists of 14 residues. Between the trimmed V and J ends, which lost 0 bases and 5 bases, there was a span of 10 bases. CDR1 is MNHEY and CDR2 is SVGAGI in the germline V gene. The CDR3: CASSYSRSEETQYF. The CDR3 region has the DNA TGTGCCAGCAGTTACTCGAGAAGCGAGGAGACCCAGTACTTC.